The 9 T cell receptor beta chains given below trace back to one sample, sequenced in a study of regulatory and conventional T cells in RAG deficiency. The sorted conventional CD4+ T cells were CD25-low and CD127-high, with genomic DNA sequenced. The repertoire was sequenced with immunoSEQ multiplex PCR; TCRdb's copy has only in-frame clones and lacks some. The repertoire consists of about 50,000 clones, with over 80% occurring once and the leading ten covering 0.45% to 0.6%. Separately, the same data were catalogued under a study of regulatory T cells. This second study says: Amplification used 52 TRBV primers and 13 TRBJ primers.

Sequenced input: CD4+ effector T cells sorted from blood. The receptor set was obtained from a human donor in good health.

The chain combines TRBV6-6 with TRBJ2-1; TRBD2 matches at 10 bases. CDR3 length: 14 residues. V was pared by 5 bases and J by 10 bases, with 8 bases of the junction left unmatched. Per germline, CDR1 MNHNY and CDR2 SVGAGI (reference sequence). CDR3 loop: CASSPRRTSGEQFF. The CDR3 DNA sequence: TGTGCCAGCAGTCCCCGTCGGACTAGCGGAGAGCAGTTCTTC.

With respect to this clone: The junction and the germline gene differ at one end; a read error may be behind it. This chain uses TRBV11-2 with TRBJ1-2, with 7 bases that match TRBD1. The CDR3 sequence is 18 residues long. The germline V gene encodes CDR1 SGHAT and CDR2 FQNNGV. The CDR3 DNA reads as TGTGCCAGCAGCTTTTTAAAGGGACAGCGGGAGCTTAACCATGGCTACACCTTC. Amino acids: CASSFLKGQRELNHGYTF.

The chain couples TRBV9 to TRBJ2-2; 10 nucleotides agree with TRBD2. Trimming took 3 bases from V and 4 from J; bases not matched to a gene: 9. The CDR3 loop spans 17 amino acids. Germline CDR1 is SGDLS and CDR2 is YYNGEE. This CDR3 reads CASSASTSGSGTGELFF. The CDR3 region has the DNA TGTGCCAGCAGCGCATCGACTAGCGGGTCAGGCACCGGGGAGCTGTTTTTT.

The chain employs TRBV18 and TRBJ2-7, with D unresolved. Germline V lookup: CDR1 KGHSH, CDR2 LQKENI. CDR3 length equals 15 residues. Trimming left V 6 bases short and J 0 bases short, with 15 bases between. The CDR3 DNA follows: TGTGCCAGCTCGTCCTCGACGGATAGCTCCTACGAGCAGTACTTC. Translating it yields CASSSSTDSSYEQYF.

This rearrangement joins TRBV16 to TRBJ1-2; 7 bases are a match to TRBD1. J lost 3 bases, V lost 0 bases, and 10 bases had no gene match. Germline loops: CDR1 KGHSY, CDR2 FQNENV. The CDR3 has 17 residues. CDR3 amino acids: CASSQSAGGAIDYGYTF. The CDR3, as DNA: TGTGCCAGCAGCCAATCGGCAGGGGGTGCGATCGACTATGGCTACACCTTC.

CDR3 in amino acids: CASSGQGGYGYTF. The CDR3 bases are TGTGCCAGCAGTGGACAGGGGGGCTATGGCTACACCTTC. The chain joins TRBV2 to TRBJ1-2; 9 bases match TRBD1. This CDR3 is built from 13 residues. V lost 4 bases to trimming and J lost 4 bases; unmatched junction nucleotides: 1. Germline CDR1 SNHLY, CDR2 FYNNEI.

The V gene is TRBV29-1, the J gene TRBJ1-2, with TRBD1 identical over 8 bases. Germline V lookup: CDR1 SQVTM, CDR2 ANQGSEA. The V gene end was trimmed by 3 bases and the J gene end by 8 bases; junction bases not matched to a gene: 5. This CDR3 has 12 amino acids. CDR3 in DNA: TGCAGCGTTGAGCAGGGGGCGAGAGGCTACACCTTC. The encoded protein is CSVEQGARGYTF.

The gene calls are TRBV30 and TRBJ2-7; 9 bases fit TRBD1. Germline V gene lookup returns CDR1 GTSNPN and CDR2 SVGIG (reference sequence). J lost 1 base, V lost 1 base, and 5 bases had no gene match. The CDR3 totals 15 residues. CDR3 sequence reads: CAWSGGQGVSYEQYF. The CDR3 nucleotides read TGTGCCTGGAGTGGGGGACAGGGTGTTTCCTACGAGCAGTACTTC.

This sequence joins TRBV19 and TRBJ2-3; TRBD1 is a possible D gene (6 bases). Germline CDR1 LNHDA, CDR2 SQIVND (reference sequence). V was shortened by 3 bases and J by 0 bases, with 10 bases between the two germline ends. This CDR3 contains 15 residues. This CDR3 is CASSIMGHSTDTQYF. DNA for the CDR3: TGTGCCAGTAGTATTATGGGACATAGCACAGATACGCAGTATTTT. The whole variable domain, remainder taken from reference TRBV19 and TRBJ2-3, is DGGITQSPKYLFRKEGQNVTLSCEQNLNHDAMYWYRQDPGQGLRLIYYSQIVNDFQKGDIAEGYSVSREKKESFPLTVTSAQKNPTAFYLCASSIMGHSTDTQYFGPGTRLTVL.